The 23 T cell receptor beta chains below all came from one sample that was sequenced in a study of CD8+CD57+ T cells in acquired aplastic anemia. The use of genomic DNA as template underpinned the TCR beta VDJ and CDR3 profiling. TCRdb called the reads again in MiXCR, with one record for every CDR3 protein. The table shows approximately 250,000 distinct CDR3 sequences, with 65% to 90% occurring only once. Patients included in sequencing had previously demonstrated CD8+CD57+ cell expansion by flow cytometry. Input material: sorted CD4+, CD8+, or CD8+CD57+ T cells (not recorded which) from PBMCs. The receptor set was obtained from a human donor with aplastic anemia.

As to this clonotype: The junction differs from germline at one of its ends, possibly a read error. The chain joins TRBV2 to TRBJ2-4; D is unresolved. Germline assignment: CDR1 SNHLY and CDR2 FYNNEI. The CDR3 contains 12 residues. Here the CDR3 DNA reads TGTGCCAGCAGAGGAGCTGGGAACATTGAGCACTTC. Translating gives CASRGAGNIEHF.

This clonotype occurred a few times. V is TRBV5-4 and J is TRBJ2-7; TRBD1 aligns across 11 bases. The V gene end was trimmed by 2 bases and the J gene end by 3 bases; junction bases not matched to a gene: 4. This CDR3 has 15 amino acids. Germline V CDR1 and CDR2: SGHNT, YYREEE (reference sequence). DNA for the CDR3: TGTGCCAGCAGCTTTCCCGGGACAGGGGGCTACGAGCAGTACTTC. Translating it yields CASSFPGTGGYEQYF.

The chain couples TRBV7-8 to TRBJ1-2, with a weak D call TRBD1 (6 bases). The germline V and J ends were trimmed by 1 base and 12 bases, with 24 bases remaining between them. The CDR3 has 16 amino acids. Germline lookup yields CDR1 SGHVS and CDR2 FQNEAQ. In DNA, the CDR3 is TGTGCCAGCAGCTTAGAGGGGGGGGGGGAGGAATATGCTAACACCTTC. It encodes CASSLEGGGEEYANTF.

Judged by abundance, this clonotype is medium-sized. The CDR3 protein is CASSPAVDSYEQYF. Written as DNA, the CDR3 is TGTGCCAGCAGCCCCGCCGTGGACTCCTACGAGCAGTACTTC. This chain joins TRBV9 and TRBJ2-3; D is undetermined. The tail of the sequence fits TRBJ2-7 better, so the J call may be wrong. The CDR3 sequence is 14 residues long. Germline assignment: CDR1 SGDLS and CDR2 YYNGEE.

This clonotype was picked up a small number of times. Compared with germline, one end of the junction differs, possibly owing to a read error. The J gene is TRBJ2-4, the V gene TRBV29-1; D call uncertain. The CDR3 extends over 11 amino acids. Germline V lookup: CDR1 SQVTM, CDR2 ANQGSEA. The CDR3 sequence: CSVVLSDIQCF. The CDR3 DNA follows: TGCAGCGTTGTTCTCTCAGACATTCAGTGCTTC.

The chain has TRBV7-4 and TRBJ2-3; tentatively, D is TRBD1 or TRBD2 (5 bases each). This CDR3 has 15 residues. V gave up 5 bases and J gave up 9 bases, with 21 bases separating them. CDR1 and CDR2 from the germline V gene are SGHVT and SQSDAQ. The CDR3 loop reads CASSAGTGAIETQYF. The CDR3, as DNA: TGTGCCAGCAGCGCCGGGACCGGGGCAATAGAGACGCAGTATTTT.

A word on this clonotype: The junction and the germline gene differ at one end; a read error may be behind it. The chain joins TRBV9 to TRBJ2-3; a possible D gene is TRBD1 (5 bases). Germline CDR1 is SGDLS and CDR2 is YYNGEE. There are 12 residues in the CDR3. CDR3 in amino acids: CASGVGANTQYF. In DNA, the CDR3 is TGTGCCAGCGGCGTAGGGGCGAATACGCAGTATTTT.

With regard to this clonotype: A read error may produce the germline difference seen at one junction end. CDR3 amino acids: CASSGGAGPGSYTF. CDR3 nucleotide sequence: TGTGCCAGCAGCGGAGGGGCAGGGCCTGGTAGCTACACCTTT. The V call is TRBV7-9, the J call TRBJ2-3; perhaps TRBD2 as D (6 bases). The CDR3 is made up of 14 amino acids. Germline V lookup: CDR1 SEHNR, CDR2 FQNEAQ (reference sequence).

This chain links TRBV2 with TRBJ1-1; perhaps TRBD1 as D (5 bases). Looked up from germline, CDR1 is SNHLY and CDR2 is FYNNEI. The CDR3 runs 14 residues. V was clipped by 0 bases and J by 4 bases, with 9 bases between them. This chain's CDR3 is CASSEAFQGTEAFF. The CDR3 DNA sequence: TGTGCCAGCAGTGAAGCATTCCAGGGCACTGAAGCTTTCTTT.

In regard to this clonotype: A junction end diverges from the germline sequence, so it may reflect a read error. The chain couples TRBV7-3 to TRBJ2-5; D remains ambiguous. The CDR3 consists of 14 residues. Looked up from germline, CDR1 is SGHTA and CDR2 is FQGTGA. The CDR3 sequence is CATSMGSRRETEYF. In nucleotides, the CDR3 is TGTGCCACCAGCATGGGCTCCAGGCGAGAGACCGAGTACTTC.

The CDR3 DNA reads as TGTGCCAGTAGTATACTCGGGGGAACGCTGATCTACGAGCAGTACTTC. Translated: CASSILGGTLIYEQYF. This chain joins TRBV19 and TRBJ2-7; D is perhaps TRBD2 (6 bases). CDR3 length equals 16 residues. CDR1 is LNHDA, CDR2 SQIVND, per germline (reference sequence). V lost 2 bases, J lost 3 bases, and 17 bases lay in between.

The V and J genes are TRBV9 and TRBJ1-1; D remains unclear. V was pared by 0 bases and J by 11 bases, with 20 bases between. Germline V gives CDR1 SGDLS, CDR2 YYNGEE. The CDR3 contains 15 residues. The CDR3 here is CASSVGSDTQNYAFF. CDR3 nucleotide sequence: TGTGCCAGCAGCGTAGGGTCAGATACGCAGAATTATGCTTTCTTT.

This clonotype has just one count. The conserved final phenylalanine or tryptophan is absent from the CDR3, which likely points to a read error. It is unclear where the CDR3 begins or ends on the DNA, so no DNA is shown, and the CDR3 is as TCRdb lists it. This sequence joins TRBV7-2 and TRBJ2-5; the table's D call TRBD1 went unverified against the DNA. The CDR3 spans 15 amino acids, including both terminal residues. Germline lookup yields CDR1 SGHTA and CDR2 FQGNSA. This CDR3 reads CASSLRQGNHRYTFG.

This clonotype appeared a few times. The chain recombines TRBV24-1 with TRBJ1-2; the D gene is possibly TRBD1 (6 bases). Germline V gene lookup returns CDR1 KGHDR and CDR2 SFDVKD. V lost 4 bases to trimming and J lost 3 bases, with 11 bases between them. This CDR3 comprises 14 residues. CDR3 residues: CATSDVTGDYGYTF. The CDR3 nucleotides are TGTGCCACCAGTGACGTGACAGGAGACTATGGCTACACCTTC.

The chain joins TRBV29-1 to TRBJ1-2, with TRBD1 as a possible D gene (5 bases). CDR1 is SQVTM, CDR2 ANQGSEA, per germline. The V gene lost 6 bases and the J gene lost 6 bases, with 17 bases spanning the gap. The length of the CDR3 is 13 residues. CDR3 sequence (DNA): TGCAGCGTCGGAGGAGACAGACACCATGGCTACACCTTC. Its translation is CSVGGDRHHGYTF.

This clonotype has a single count. The junction departs from the called germline gene at one end, perhaps through a read error. The genes are TRBV7-3 and TRBJ2-3; TRBD2 matches at 8 bases. The CDR3 is 15 amino acids. The germline gives CDR1 SGHTA, CDR2 FQGTGA. CDR3 bases: TGTGCCAGCAGCTTGACGAGCGGGAGCGGTGATACGAAGTATTTT. It translates to CASSLTSGSGDTKYF. Filled out from reference TRBV7-3 and TRBJ2-3, the complete variable domain reads GAGVSQTPSNKVTEKGKYVELRCDPISGHTALYWYRQSLGQGPEFLIYFQGTGAADDSGLPNDRFFAVRPEGSVSTLKIQRTERGDSAVYLCASSLTSGSGDTKYFGPGTRLTVL.

This chain connects TRBV7-2 to TRBJ1-2; the match to TRBD1 covers 8 bases. The CDR3 spans 16 residues. CDR1 SGHTA and CDR2 FQGNSA come from the germline V gene. With V trimmed by 5 bases and J by 11 bases, 19 bases remained unmatched. The CDR3 here is CASSVDRGLFNEQYTF. CDR3 DNA sequence: TGTGCCAGCAGCGTAGACAGGGGCCTCTTCAATGAGCAGTACACCTTC.

Details on this clonotype: The CDR3 end shows no conserved phenylalanine or tryptophan, and so a read error is likely. No DNA is shown, since the ends of the CDR3 on it are uncertain; the CDR3 is the one TCRdb lists. This chain links TRBV2 with TRBJ2-3; the table calls TRBD1, which could not be checked here. In germline, CDR1 is SNHLY, CDR2 FYNNEI. The CDR3 region is 14 residues in length, termini included. CDR3 region: CASSSGVYGYTHDS.

J is TRBJ2-3 and V is TRBV2, with a weak D call TRBD2 (6 bases). Germline V gene sequence: CDR1 SNHLY, CDR2 FYNNEI. The CDR3 runs 15 residues. Trimming cost V 5 bases and J 9 bases, with 21 bases left between them. DNA for the CDR3: TGTGCCAGCAGTCCCCCGGCGGGGATTGAGCAGACGCAGTATTTT. Translation: CASSPPAGIEQTQYF.

This clonotype was recorded only once. The limits of the CDR3 on the DNA are not certain, so only TCRdb's listed CDR3 is given. CDR3 in amino acids: CASSFGGGTVPRHF. This chain uses TRBV11-2 with TRBJ1-6; the table names TRBD1, a call not compared with the DNA. Looked up from germline, CDR1 is SGHAT and CDR2 is FQNNGV. The CDR3 length equals 14 residues, ends included.

Details on this clonotype: Because the CDR3's place on the DNA is in doubt, the DNA is left out and the CDR3 is given as listed by TCRdb. The rearrangement joins TRBV7-9 to TRBJ2-5. Germline assignment: CDR1 SEHNR and CDR2 FQNEAQ (reference sequence). The CDR3 adds up to 14 amino acids, both ends counted. The CDR3 here is CASSSADTQYFDSF.

About this clonotype: Germline and junction disagree at one end, which may indicate a read error. The chain uses TRBV2 and TRBJ1-1; a weak D match, TRBD1 (5 bases). CDR1 and CDR2 from the germline V gene are SNHLY and FYNNEI. The CDR3 extends over 13 amino acids. The DNA for the CDR3 is TGTGCCAGCAGTGGCGGGGCAAACACTGAAGCTATCTTT. Amino acid sequence: CASSGGANTEAIF.

Regarding this clonotype: This likely comes from a read error, as the CDR3 has no conserved phenylalanine or tryptophan at its end. It is unclear where the CDR3 begins or ends on the DNA, so no DNA is shown, and the CDR3 is as TCRdb lists it. J is TRBJ2-2 and V is TRBV7-3. From its first to its last residue, the CDR3 has 12 amino acids. Germline CDR1 and CDR2: SGHTA and FQGTGA. The CDR3: CASSLAPGEKFL.